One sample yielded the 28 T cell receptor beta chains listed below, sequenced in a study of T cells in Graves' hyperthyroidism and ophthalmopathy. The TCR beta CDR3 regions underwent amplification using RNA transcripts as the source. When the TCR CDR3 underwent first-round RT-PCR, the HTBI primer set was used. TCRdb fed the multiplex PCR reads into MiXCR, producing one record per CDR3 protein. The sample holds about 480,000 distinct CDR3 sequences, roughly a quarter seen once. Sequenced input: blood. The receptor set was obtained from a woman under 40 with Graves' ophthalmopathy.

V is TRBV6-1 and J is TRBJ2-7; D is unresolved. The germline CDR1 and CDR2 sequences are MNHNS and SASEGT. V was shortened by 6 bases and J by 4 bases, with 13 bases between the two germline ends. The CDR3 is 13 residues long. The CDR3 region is CASRDPVSYEQYF. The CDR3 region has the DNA TGTGCCAGCAGGGACCCAGTCTCATACGAGCAGTACTTC.

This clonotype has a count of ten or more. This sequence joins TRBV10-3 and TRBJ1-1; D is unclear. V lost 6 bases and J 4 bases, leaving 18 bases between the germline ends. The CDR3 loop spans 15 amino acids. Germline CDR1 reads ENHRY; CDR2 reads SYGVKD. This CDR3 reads CAISPTLVRGTEAFF. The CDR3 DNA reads TGTGCCATCAGCCCTACCCTTGTCCGCGGCACTGAAGCTTTCTTT.

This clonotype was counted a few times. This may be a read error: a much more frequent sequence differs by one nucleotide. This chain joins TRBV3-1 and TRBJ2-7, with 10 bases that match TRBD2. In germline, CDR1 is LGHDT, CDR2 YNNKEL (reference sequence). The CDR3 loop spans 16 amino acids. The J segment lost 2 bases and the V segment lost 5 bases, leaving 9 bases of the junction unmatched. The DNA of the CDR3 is TGTGCCAGCAGCGGGGGCGTAGGACTAGCGGCCTACGAGCAGTACTTC. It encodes CASSGGVGLAAYEQYF.

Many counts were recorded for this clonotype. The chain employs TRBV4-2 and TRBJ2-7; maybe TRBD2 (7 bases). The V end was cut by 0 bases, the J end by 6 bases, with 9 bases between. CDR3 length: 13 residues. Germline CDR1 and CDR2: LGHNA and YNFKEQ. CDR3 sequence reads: CASSQEGGGEQYF. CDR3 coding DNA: TGTGCCAGCAGCCAAGAAGGGGGGGGCGAGCAGTACTTC.

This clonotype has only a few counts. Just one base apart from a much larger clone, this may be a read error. The CDR3 sequence: CARNRTGSEETKYF. CDR3 in DNA: TGTGCCAGAAACCGGACAGGCTCCGAAGAGACCAAGTACTTC. The rearrangement links TRBV6-1 to TRBJ2-5; 7 bases align to TRBD1. CDR3 length: 14 residues. CDR1 MNHNS and CDR2 SASEGT come from the germline V gene.

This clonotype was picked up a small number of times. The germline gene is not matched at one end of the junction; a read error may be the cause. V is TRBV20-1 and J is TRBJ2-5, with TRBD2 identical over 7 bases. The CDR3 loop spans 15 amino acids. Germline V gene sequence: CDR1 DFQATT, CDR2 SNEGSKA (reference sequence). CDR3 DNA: TGCAGTGCTCCACTTGTCGGGACTACCCAAGGGACCCAGTACTTC. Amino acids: CSAPLVGTTQGTQYF.

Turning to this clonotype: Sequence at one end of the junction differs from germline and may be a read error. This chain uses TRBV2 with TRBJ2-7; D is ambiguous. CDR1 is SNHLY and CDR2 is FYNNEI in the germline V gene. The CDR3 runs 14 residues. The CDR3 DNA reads TGTGCCAGCAGTGACTCGGCCCCCTCCTACGAGCAGCACTTC. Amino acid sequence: CASSDSAPSYEQHF.

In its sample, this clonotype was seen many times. DNA for the CDR3: TGTGCCAGTGGAAGGAGACAGACTAATGAAAAACTGTTTTTT. Protein sequence: CASGRRQTNEKLFF. The chain couples TRBV6-1 to TRBJ1-4; D perhaps matches TRBD1 (5 bases). V lost 9 bases and J lost 2, with 13 bases in between. There are 14 residues in the CDR3. CDR1 is MNHNS and CDR2 is SASEGT in the germline V gene.

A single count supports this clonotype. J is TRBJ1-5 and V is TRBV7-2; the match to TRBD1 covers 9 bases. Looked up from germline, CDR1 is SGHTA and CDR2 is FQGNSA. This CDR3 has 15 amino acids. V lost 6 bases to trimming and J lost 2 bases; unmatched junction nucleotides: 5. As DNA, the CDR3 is TGTGCCAGCAGACCGGACAGGGGCGGCAATCAGCCCCAGCATTTT. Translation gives CASRPDRGGNQPQHF.

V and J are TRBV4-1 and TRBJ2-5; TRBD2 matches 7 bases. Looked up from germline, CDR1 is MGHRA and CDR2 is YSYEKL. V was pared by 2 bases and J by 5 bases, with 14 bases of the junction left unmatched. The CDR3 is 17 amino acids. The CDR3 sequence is CASSQQDPAGRRETQYF. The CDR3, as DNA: TGCGCCAGCAGCCAACAAGATCCCGCCGGGAGGAGGGAGACCCAGTACTTC.

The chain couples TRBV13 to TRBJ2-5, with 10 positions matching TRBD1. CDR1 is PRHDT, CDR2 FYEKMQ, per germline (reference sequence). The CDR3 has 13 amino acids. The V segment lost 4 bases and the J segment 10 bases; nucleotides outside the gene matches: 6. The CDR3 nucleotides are TGTGCCAGCAGCTCTGGGACAGGGGAGGGCCAGTACTTC. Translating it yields CASSSGTGEGQYF.

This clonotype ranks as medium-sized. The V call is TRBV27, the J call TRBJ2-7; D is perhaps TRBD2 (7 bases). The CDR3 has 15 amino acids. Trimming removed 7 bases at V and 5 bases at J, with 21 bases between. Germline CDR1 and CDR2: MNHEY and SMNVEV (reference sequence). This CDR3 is CASTSVGGGLDEQYF. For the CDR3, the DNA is TGTGCCAGCACCTCGGTAGGGGGAGGGTTAGACGAGCAGTACTTC.

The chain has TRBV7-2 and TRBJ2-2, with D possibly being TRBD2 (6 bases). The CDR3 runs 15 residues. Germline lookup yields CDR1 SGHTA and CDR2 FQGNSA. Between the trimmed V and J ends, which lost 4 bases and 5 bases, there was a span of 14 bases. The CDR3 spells CASSYTSSWTGELFF. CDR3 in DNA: TGTGCCAGCAGCTACACTAGCTCGTGGACCGGGGAGCTGTTTTTT.

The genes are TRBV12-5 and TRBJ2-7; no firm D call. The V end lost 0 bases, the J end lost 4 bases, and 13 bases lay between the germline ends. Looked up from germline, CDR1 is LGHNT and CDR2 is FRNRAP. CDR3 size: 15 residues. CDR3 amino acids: CASGLVLVVQYEQYF. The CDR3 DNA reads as TGTGCTAGTGGTTTGGTATTGGTCGTACAGTACGAGCAGTACTTC.

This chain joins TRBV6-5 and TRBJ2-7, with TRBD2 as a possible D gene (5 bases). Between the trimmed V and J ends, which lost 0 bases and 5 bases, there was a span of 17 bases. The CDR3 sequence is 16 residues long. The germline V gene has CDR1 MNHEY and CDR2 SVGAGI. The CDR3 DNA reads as TGTGCCAGCAGTTACTCGATTTTACGGGGTAGGGACGAGCAGTACTTC. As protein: CASSYSILRGRDEQYF.

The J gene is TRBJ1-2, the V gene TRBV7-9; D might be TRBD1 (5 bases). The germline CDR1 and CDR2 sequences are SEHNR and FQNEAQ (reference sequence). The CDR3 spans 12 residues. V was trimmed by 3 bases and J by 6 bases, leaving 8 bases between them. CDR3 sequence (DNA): TGTGCCAGCAGCTTCCGGGACCATGGCTACACCTTC. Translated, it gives CASSFRDHGYTF.

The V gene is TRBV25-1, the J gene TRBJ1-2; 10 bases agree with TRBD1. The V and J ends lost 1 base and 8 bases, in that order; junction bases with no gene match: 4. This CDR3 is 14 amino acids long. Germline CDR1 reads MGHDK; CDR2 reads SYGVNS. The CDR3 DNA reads TGTGCCAGCAGTGAATGGACAGGGGGACGAGGCTACACCTTC. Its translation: CASSEWTGGRGYTF.

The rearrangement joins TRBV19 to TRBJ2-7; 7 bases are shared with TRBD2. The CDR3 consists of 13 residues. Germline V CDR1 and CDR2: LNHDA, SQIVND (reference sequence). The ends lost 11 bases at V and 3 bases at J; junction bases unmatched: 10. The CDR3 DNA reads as TGTGCCTCCCGAGGGAGGGGACTCTACGAGCAGTACTTC. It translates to CASRGRGLYEQYF.

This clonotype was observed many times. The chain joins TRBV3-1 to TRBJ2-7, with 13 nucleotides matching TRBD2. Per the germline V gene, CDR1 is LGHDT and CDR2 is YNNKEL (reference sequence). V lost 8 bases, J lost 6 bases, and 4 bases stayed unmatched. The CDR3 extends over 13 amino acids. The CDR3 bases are TGTGCCAGCCGCGGGACTAGCGGGGCCGAGCAGTACTTC. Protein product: CASRGTSGAEQYF.

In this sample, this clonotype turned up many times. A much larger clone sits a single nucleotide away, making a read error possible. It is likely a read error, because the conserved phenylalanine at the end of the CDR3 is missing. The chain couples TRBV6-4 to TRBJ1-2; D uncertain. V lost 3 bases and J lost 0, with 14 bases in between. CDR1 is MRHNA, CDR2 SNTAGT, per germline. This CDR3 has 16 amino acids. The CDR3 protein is CASSETQVKANYGYTL. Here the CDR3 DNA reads TGTGCCAGCAGTGAGACCCAGGTCAAAGCTAACTATGGCTACACCCTC.

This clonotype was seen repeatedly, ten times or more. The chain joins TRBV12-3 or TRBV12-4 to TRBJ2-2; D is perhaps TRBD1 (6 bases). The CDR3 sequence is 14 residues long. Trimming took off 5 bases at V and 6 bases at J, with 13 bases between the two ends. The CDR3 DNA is TGTGCCAGCAGTAACAGGGAAGGGGCCGGGGAGCTGTTTTTT. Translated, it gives CASSNREGAGELFF.

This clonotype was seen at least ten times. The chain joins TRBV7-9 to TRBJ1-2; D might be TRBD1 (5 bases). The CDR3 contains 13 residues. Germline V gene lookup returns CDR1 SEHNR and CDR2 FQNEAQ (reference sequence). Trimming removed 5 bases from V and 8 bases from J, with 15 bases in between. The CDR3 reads CASSPAGALGYTF. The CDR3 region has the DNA TGTGCCAGCAGCCCGGCCGGGGCGTTGGGCTACACCTTC.

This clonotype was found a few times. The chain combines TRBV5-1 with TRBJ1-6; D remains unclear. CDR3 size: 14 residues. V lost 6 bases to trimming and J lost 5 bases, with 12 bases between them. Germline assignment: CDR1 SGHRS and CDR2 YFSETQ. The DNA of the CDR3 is TGCGCCAGCAAAGGCCAAGGGCATAATTCACCCCTCCACTTT. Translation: CASKGQGHNSPLHF.

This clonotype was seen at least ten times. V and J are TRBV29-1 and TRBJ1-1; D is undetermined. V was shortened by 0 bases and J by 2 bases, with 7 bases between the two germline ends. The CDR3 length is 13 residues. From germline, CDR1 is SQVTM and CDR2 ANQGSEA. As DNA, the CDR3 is TGCAGCGTTGAAGATCCATTAAACACTGAAGCTTTCTTT. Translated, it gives CSVEDPLNTEAFF.

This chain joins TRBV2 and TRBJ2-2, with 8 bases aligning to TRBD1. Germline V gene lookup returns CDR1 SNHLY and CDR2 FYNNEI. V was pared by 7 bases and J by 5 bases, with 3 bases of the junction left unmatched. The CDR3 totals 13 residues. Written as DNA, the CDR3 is TGTGCCAGCAAACGACAGGGGACCGGGGAGCTGTTTTTT. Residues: CASKRQGTGELFF.

CDR3 bases: TGCGCCAGCAGCCAAGGACTAGCGGGGATCCGCCAAGAGACCCAGTACTTC. Amino acids: CASSQGLAGIRQETQYF. The chain links TRBV4-1 to TRBJ2-5, with 11 bases matching TRBD2. The V gene's germline CDR1 is MGHRA and CDR2 YSYEKL. CDR3 length equals 17 residues. With 1 base clipped from V and 1 base from J, the junction kept 5 bases outside the gene matches.

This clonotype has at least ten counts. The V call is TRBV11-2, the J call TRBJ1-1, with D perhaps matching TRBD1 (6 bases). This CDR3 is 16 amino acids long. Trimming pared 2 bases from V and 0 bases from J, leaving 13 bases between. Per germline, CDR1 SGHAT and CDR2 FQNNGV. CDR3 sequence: CASSLRGALLNTEAFF. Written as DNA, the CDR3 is TGTGCCAGCAGCTTAAGGGGGGCACTCCTGAACACTGAAGCTTTCTTT.

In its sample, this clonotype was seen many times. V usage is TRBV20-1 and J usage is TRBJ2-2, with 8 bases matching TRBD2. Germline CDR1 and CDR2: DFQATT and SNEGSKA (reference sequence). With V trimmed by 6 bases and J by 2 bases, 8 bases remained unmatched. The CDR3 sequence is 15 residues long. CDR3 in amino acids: CSAQAGTRNTGELFF. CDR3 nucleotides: TGCAGTGCCCAAGCCGGGACTAGAAACACCGGGGAGCTGTTTTTT.